The clone carrying this T cell receptor (beta chain) was counted a few times. This sample was taken from a study of cytotoxic CD8 clonotypes in ibrutinib-treated CLL. Investigators sought sequencing depths of between 1 in 200,000 and 1 in 1 million T cells. Only in-frame clones appear in the TCRdb table, and some are missing; sequencing was by immunoSEQ multiplex PCR. The data show approximately 15,000 clones, about 60% seen once. The clonotype originates from a human donor with chronic lymphocytic leukemia. The sample in question was PBMCs, obtained before ibrutinib treatment.

The CDR3 here is CASSRAGTPLHF. As DNA, the CDR3 is TGTGCCAGCAGTCGGGCGGGGACCCCCCTCCACTTT. The rearrangement joins TRBV2 to TRBJ1-6; D perhaps matches TRBD1 (5 bases). CDR1 and CDR2 from the germline V gene are SNHLY and FYNNEI. Trimming took off 5 bases at V and 13 bases at J, with 12 bases between the two ends. This CDR3 spans 12 amino acids. Filled out from reference TRBV2 and TRBJ1-6, the complete variable domain reads EPEVTQTPSHQVTQMGQEVILRCVPISNHLYFYWYRQILGQKVEFLVSFYNNEISEKSEIFDDQFSVERPDGSNFTLKIRSTKLEDSAMYFCASSRAGTPLHFGNGTRLTVT.